This T cell receptor beta chain was observed in a study of OX40 agonist ivuxolimab in advanced cancers. Study background: It was ivuxolimab, an agonistic anti-OX40 (CD134) antibody, that patients were treated with. General study points: The 0.1-3.0 mg/kg partial responders had among the lowest clonal expansion.

TCRdb's copy holds only in-frame clones and misses some; the assay was immunoSEQ multiplex PCR. The top ten clones hold around 0.53% of a sample with about 120,000 clones, roughly nine tenths of them seen once. V was clipped by 5 bases and J by 1 base, with 8 bases between them. Germline CDR1 MNHEY, CDR2 SVGAGI. The CDR3 runs to 13 residues. Comment on this clone: Its antigen is unknown.

The starting material was CD4+ or CD8+ T cells sorted from blood, obtained in a trial of the OX40 agonist ivuxolimab. The chain couples TRBV6-5 to TRBJ1-1; D perhaps matches TRBD1 (5 bases). The origin of this receptor is an adult with an advanced solid tumor such as melanoma, head and neck, liver or kidney cancer. The CDR3 sequence is CASSSGANTEAFF. The CDR3 nucleotides are TGTGCCAGCAGTAGCGGGGCGAACACTGAAGCTTTCTTT.